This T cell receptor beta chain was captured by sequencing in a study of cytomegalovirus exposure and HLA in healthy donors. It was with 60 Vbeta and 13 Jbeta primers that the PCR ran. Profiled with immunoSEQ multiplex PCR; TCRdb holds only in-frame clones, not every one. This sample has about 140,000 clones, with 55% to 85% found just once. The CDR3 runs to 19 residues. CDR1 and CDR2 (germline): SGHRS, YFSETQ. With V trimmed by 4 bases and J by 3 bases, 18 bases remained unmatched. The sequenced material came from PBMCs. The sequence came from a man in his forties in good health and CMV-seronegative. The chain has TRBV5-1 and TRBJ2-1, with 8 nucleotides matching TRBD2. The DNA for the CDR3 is TGCGCCAGCAGCCCCGGCCGGGCGTTTTCGGGAGGGTTCTACAATGAGCAGTTCTTC. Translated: CASSPGRAFSGGFYNEQFF.